This T cell receptor (beta chain) emerged from a study of shared clonotypes between healthy human individuals. The study drew its donors from healthy HIV-negative adults without recent acute infections or vaccinations. Everyone who donated was a Caucasian adult who lived in Nashville, Tennessee. The split of CD4+ cells yielded CD45RA+ naive and CD45RA-negative memory subsets. The table lists this clone with a count of one. Its antigen is unidentified. Germline assignment: CDR1 SNHLY and CDR2 FYNNEI. Trimming left V 10 bases short and J 9 bases short, with 13 bases between. The CDR3 consists of 11 residues. Broader study findings: Clonotypes not shared had lower generation probabilities than those common to all four donors.

TCRdb's table, derived via immunoSEQ multiplex PCR, lists solely in-frame clones and lacks some. The table includes around 2.3 million clones, 90% to 97% detected once. The V gene is TRBV2, the J gene TRBJ2-1, with D perhaps TRBD1 or TRBD2 (7 bases each). This TCR came from a young man in good health. Sequenced: naive CD4+ T cells sorted from blood. The subset here: CD45RA+ positively selected. CDR3 coding DNA: TGTGCCACCCAGGGGGGGGTTGAGCAGTTCTTC. Its protein product is CATQGGVEQFF. Full variable domain (remainder filled in from reference TRBV2 and TRBJ2-1): EPEVTQTPSHQVTQMGQEVILRCVPISNHLYFYWYRQILGQKVEFLVSFYNNEISEKSEIFDDQFSVERPDGSNFTLKIRSTKLEDSAMYFCATQGGVEQFFGPGTRLTVL.